One sample yielded the 9 T cell receptor beta chains listed below, sequenced in a study of blood T cell repertoires in COVID-19. Using immunoSEQ multiplex PCR, the repertoire was profiled, and TCRdb retains in-frame clones only, with some absent. The table shows roughly 86,000 clones, with around 83% occurring only once. The sample was peripheral blood. Receptors were obtained from a woman aged 70-85 years with acute or convalescent COVID-19.

V gene TRBV18 combines with J gene TRBJ1-1; the D is unclear. Trimming took off 6 bases at V and 7 bases at J, with 15 bases between the two ends. The CDR3 totals 13 residues. From germline, CDR1 is KGHSH and CDR2 LQKENI. This chain's CDR3 is CASSLLYSGEAFF. The CDR3 DNA reads as TGTGCCAGCTCCCTGCTCTACAGTGGTGAAGCTTTCTTT.

This sequence joins TRBV28 and TRBJ2-5, with 8 bases identical to TRBD1. Germline V gives CDR1 MDHEN, CDR2 SYDVKM. V lost 11 bases to trimming and J lost 4 bases; unmatched junction nucleotides: 9. The CDR3 contains 13 residues. The CDR3 DNA follows: TGTGCCGGGGGCTACAGGGGGAGAGAGACCCAGTACTTC. Translating it yields CAGGYRGRETQYF. Full variable domain (outside the CDR3, taken from reference TRBV28 and TRBJ2-5): DVKVTQSSRYLVKRTGEKVFLECVQDMDHENMFWYRQDPGLGLRLIYFSYDVKMKEKGDIPEGYSVSREKKERFSLILESASTNQTSMYLCAGGYRGRETQYFGPGTRLLVL.

The chain links TRBV27 to TRBJ2-1; weak D call: TRBD1 (6 bases). Germline lookup yields CDR1 MNHEY and CDR2 SMNVEV (reference sequence). The CDR3 has 15 amino acids. The V end lost 6 bases, the J end lost 5 bases, and 17 bases lay between the germline ends. The CDR3 DNA reads TGTGCCAGCAGCCCCTCTTGGACAGCCAACAATGAGCAGTTCTTC. Amino acids: CASSPSWTANNEQFF.

The chain recombines TRBV5-1 with TRBJ1-1; D is unclear. Deletions cut 1 base from V and 2 bases from J, with 6 bases between. The CDR3 extends over 13 amino acids. Germline V gene data show CDR1 as SGHRS and CDR2 as YFSETQ. CDR3 in amino acids: CASSLNSNTEAFF. The CDR3 DNA follows: TGCGCCAGCAGCTTGAACAGTAACACTGAAGCTTTCTTT.

The chain links TRBV28 to TRBJ1-5; maybe TRBD1 (5 bases). From germline, CDR1 is MDHEN and CDR2 SYDVKM. The CDR3 covers 14 residues. The germline V and J ends were trimmed by 4 bases and 5 bases, with 12 bases remaining between them. CDR3: CASSSRGGHQPQHF. The CDR3 DNA follows: TGTGCCAGCAGTTCTCGGGGGGGTCATCAGCCCCAGCATTTT.

The chain couples TRBV7-9 to TRBJ1-5; 9 bases are a match to TRBD1. Looked up from germline, CDR1 is SEHNR and CDR2 is FQNEAQ (reference sequence). The CDR3 is 18 amino acids. V lost 4 bases and J lost 7; bases outside the gene matches: 17. CDR3 coding DNA: TGTGCCAGCAGCTCACCCCCCGGGTCCGGGACAGGGACGCAGCCCCAGCATTTT. Encoded protein: CASSSPPGSGTGTQPQHF.

J is TRBJ1-2 and V is TRBV6-1; 7 nucleotides align to TRBD1. Germline loops: CDR1 MNHNS, CDR2 SASEGT. The V gene end was trimmed by 0 bases and the J gene end by 3 bases; junction bases not matched to a gene: 7. This CDR3 spans 16 amino acids. For the CDR3, the DNA is TGTGCCAGCAGTGAAGCCGGGACAGCCTGGGACTATGGCTACACCTTC. It encodes CASSEAGTAWDYGYTF.

The chain carries TRBV11-3 and TRBJ1-1, with D perhaps TRBD1 (6 bases). Trimming took 2 bases from V and 3 from J, leaving 13 bases between them. This CDR3 region has 15 residues. Germline CDR1 reads SGHNT; CDR2 reads YENEEA. CDR3 loop: CASSLTTGRYTEAFF. The CDR3 DNA reads TGTGCCAGCAGCTTAACAACAGGGCGGTACACTGAAGCTTTCTTT.

The chain couples TRBV6-5 to TRBJ1-3, with a weak D call TRBD1 (5 bases). CDR1 MNHEY and CDR2 SVGAGI come from the germline V gene. This CDR3 has 14 amino acids. V lost 3 bases to trimming and J lost 0 bases, with 6 bases between them. CDR3 nucleotide sequence: TGTGCCAGCAGTTATACAGGCTCTGGAAACACCATATATTTT. This codes for CASSYTGSGNTIYF.